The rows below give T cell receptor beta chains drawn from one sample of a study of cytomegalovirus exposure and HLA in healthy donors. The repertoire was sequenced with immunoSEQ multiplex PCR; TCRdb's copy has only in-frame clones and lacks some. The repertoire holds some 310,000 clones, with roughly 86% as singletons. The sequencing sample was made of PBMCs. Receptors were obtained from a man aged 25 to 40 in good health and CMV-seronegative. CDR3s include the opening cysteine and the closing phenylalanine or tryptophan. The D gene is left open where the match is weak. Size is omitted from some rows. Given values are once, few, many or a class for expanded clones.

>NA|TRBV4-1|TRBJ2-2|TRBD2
TGCGCCAGCAGCCCTCTAGCGGGGGTTTGGGACACCGGGGAGCTGTTTTTT
CASSPLAGVWDTGELFF
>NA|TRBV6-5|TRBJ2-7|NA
TGTGCCAGCAGCCGCCGCTCTGGACAGTCCTACGAGCAGTACTTC
CASSRRSGQSYEQYF
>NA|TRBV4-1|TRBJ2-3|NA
TGCGCCAGCAGCCAAGATGCTTGGGAGGTGGCAGATACGCAGTATTTT
CASSQDAWEVADTQYF
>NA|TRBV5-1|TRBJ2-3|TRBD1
TGCGCCAGCAGCTTGGAGGGCAGGGGGACCGCAGATACGCAGTATTTT
CASSLEGRGTADTQYF
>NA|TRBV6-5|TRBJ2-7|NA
TGTGCCAGCAGAAGTACCCTCCTACGCGAAGACTTC
CASRSTLLREDF
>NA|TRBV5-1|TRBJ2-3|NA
TGCGCCAGCAGCTTGGAAGCGGCTAGCACAGATACGCAGTATTTT
CASSLEAASTDTQYF
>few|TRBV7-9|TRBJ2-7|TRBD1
TGTGCCAGCAGCTTAGAGCCATCGACAGGGATGGACTACGAGCAGTACTTC
CASSLEPSTGMDYEQYF
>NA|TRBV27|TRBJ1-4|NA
TGTGCCAGCGGCAAAAGGGCCAGGGGTGGTGAAAAACTGTTTTTT
CASGKRARGGEKLFF
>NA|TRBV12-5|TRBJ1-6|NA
TGTGCTAGTGGTTTGGGACAGTTCTATAATTCACCCCTCCACTTT
CASGLGQFYNSPLHF
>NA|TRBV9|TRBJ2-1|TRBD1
TGTGCCAGCAGCCCGTCCGGGGACAGGACAGTCTACAATGAGCAGTTCTTC
CASSPSGDRTVYNEQFF
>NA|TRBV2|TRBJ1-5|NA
TGTGCCAGCAGCGGTCTCACCGGTAATCAGCCCCAGCATTTT
CASSGLTGNQPQHF
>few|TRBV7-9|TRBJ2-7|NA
TGTGCCAGCAGCTTATTTGGCCCCTACGAGCAGTACTTC
CASSLFGPYEQYF
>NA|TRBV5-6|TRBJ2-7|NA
TGTGCCAGCAGCTTAAGGGGGTTTACCTACGAGCAGTACTTC
CASSLRGFTYEQYF
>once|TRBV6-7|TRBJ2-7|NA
TGTGCCAGCCTACCGCACACGGGGTCCGCCTACGAGCAGTACTTC
CASLPHTGSAYEQYF
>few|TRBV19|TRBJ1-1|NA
TGTGCCAGTATTATTCGTGGAGGGAACACTGAAGCTTTCTTT
CASIIRGGNTEAFF
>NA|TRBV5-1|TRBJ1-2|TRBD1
TGCGCCAGCAGCCGGGACAGCCTTAACTATGGCTACACCTTC
CASSRDSLNYGYTF
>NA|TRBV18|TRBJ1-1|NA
TGTGCCAGCTCGCCGGGGAGGTCGAACACTGAAGCTTTCTTT
CASSPGRSNTEAFF
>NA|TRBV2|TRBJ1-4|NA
TGTGCCAGCAGTGACAGGGCGTCCACTAATGAAAAACTGTTTTTT
CASSDRASTNEKLFF
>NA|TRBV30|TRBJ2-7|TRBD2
TGTGCCTGGAGTGTCAGCGGGGCCTACGAGCAGTACTTC
CAWSVSGAYEQYF
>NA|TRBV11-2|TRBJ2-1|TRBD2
TGTGCCAGCAGCTCAAAACTAGCGGGGGGAAGCTCCTACAATGAGCAGTTCTTC
CASSSKLAGGSSYNEQFF
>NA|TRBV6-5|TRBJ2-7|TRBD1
TGTGCCAGCATTGGGGGAGCCACAGGGGAGTACGAGCAGTACTTC
CASIGGATGEYEQYF
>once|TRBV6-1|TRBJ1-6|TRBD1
TGTGCCAGCAGTGAGCTTGACAGGGGAAATTCACCCCTCCACTTT
CASSELDRGNSPLHF
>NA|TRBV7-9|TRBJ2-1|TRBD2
TGTGCCAGCAGCCAATTACCGGGACTAGCGGGGGGTCATAATGAGCAGTTCTTC
CASSQLPGLAGGHNEQFF
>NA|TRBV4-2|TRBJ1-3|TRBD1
TGTGCCAGCAGCTCCGGGACAGGGATAAACACCATATATTTT
CASSSGTGINTIYF
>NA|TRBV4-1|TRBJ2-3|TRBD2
TGCGCCAGCAGCCACACTAGCGGGGGTCGTGATACGCAGTATTTT
CASSHTSGGRDTQYF
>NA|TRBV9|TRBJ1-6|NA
TGTGCCAGCAGCGGAGGAGTTAATTCACCCCTCCACTTT
CASSGGVNSPLHF
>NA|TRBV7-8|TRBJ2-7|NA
TGTGCCAGCAGCCCACAGGGTAACGAGCAGTACTTC
CASSPQGNEQYF